This T cell receptor (beta chain) is from a study of shared clonotypes between healthy human individuals. Germline V gene lookup returns CDR1 MNHNS and CDR2 SASEGT. The germline V and J ends were trimmed by 8 bases and 0 bases, with 8 bases remaining between them. There are 13 residues in the CDR3. Each subset's genomic DNA was shared equally among a number of immunoSEQ plates. Measured with immunoSEQ multiplex PCR; TCRdb has only the in-frame clones, and not every one. The sample has around 990,000 clones; approximately 80% are singletons. The sample was memory CD4+ T cells from PBMCs. The subset denotes: CD45RA-negative fraction. The genes are TRBV6-1 and TRBJ2-1; no clear D gene. The TCR was taken from a man younger than 30 in good health. Some clones in this sample may be carry-over from other donors' samples. The CDR3 here is CASGVFSYNEQFF. CDR3 in DNA: TGTGCCAGCGGGGTATTCTCCTACAATGAGCAGTTCTTC.